This TCR beta chain is drawn from a study of T cell responses to AZD1222 COVID-19 vaccine. Per the germline V gene, CDR1 is KGHSH and CDR2 is LQKENI. The V and J ends lost 3 bases and 4 bases respectively, with 6 bases between them. The CDR3 has 12 amino acids. Sequencing used immunoSEQ multiplex PCR; TCRdb keeps in-frame clones, though not all of them. The repertoire holds 150,000 to 200,000 clones, with around 91% as singletons. A remark on this clone: Antigen unknown.

Overall study results and limits: Targeting of unmutated variant regions was reportedly seen in nearly half of spike-specific TCRs. Spike was spanned by vaccine-associated CD4 TCRs, which were dominant at 160-218 and 743-854. There were mostly white British donors and more females than males, and clonal diversity was possibly underestimated.

The sequence was collected from an adult in good health. The chain employs TRBV18 and TRBJ1-2, with D uncertain. Material: peripheral blood, obtained on day 0 of AZD1222 vaccination. CDR3 region: CASSPGSYGYTF. CDR3 DNA sequence: TGTGCCAGCTCACCGGGAAGCTATGGCTACACCTTC.